Presented here are 25 T cell receptor beta chains from one specimen sequenced in a study of beta chain features in type 1 diabetes (dated by TCRdb to the late 2010s). Receptors were amplified or captured by the immunoSEQ multiplex PCR assay. The entire amount of isolated RNA was reverse transcribed using the High Capacity cDNA Reverse Transcription Kit, so the sequenced TCRB transcripts were expressed ones. TCRdb re-hosts the immuneACCESS table, in-frame sequences only. Its copies lack some clones; in the studies checked, an unresolved V gene accounts for under half of them, and the cause for the rest is not known. Within this sample are under 250,000 clones, with roughly 14% of them counted one time only. The ten largest clones represent more than 0.02% of the sample. Material for sequencing was naive CD4+ T cells from blood. The cell subset or site label, as the study defines it: true naive CD4+ T cells. These receptors all come from a woman in her 40s in good health.

This clone was counted only a few times. The chain has TRBV5-6 and TRBJ2-1; D is ambiguous. The germline gives CDR1 SGHDT, CDR2 YYEEEE. This CDR3 comprises 12 residues. With 3 bases removed from V and 9 bases from J, the gap between germline ends came to 10 bases. CDR3 sequence reads: CASSSVLREQFF. In DNA form, the CDR3 reads TGTGCCAGCAGCTCGGTCCTCCGTGAGCAGTTCTTC. The full variable domain, in which reference TRBV5-6 and TRBJ2-1 provide the parts outside the CDR3, is DAGVTQSPTHLIKTRGQQVTLRCSPKSGHDTVSWYQQALGQGPQFIFQYYEEEERQRGNFPDRFSGHQFPNYSSELNVNALLLGDSALYLCASSSVLREQFFGPGTRLTVL.

The chain has TRBV11-2 and TRBJ2-1; D is uncertain. V lost 6 bases and J lost 5, with 5 bases in between. Germline V gene sequence: CDR1 SGHAT, CDR2 FQNNGV. There are 11 residues in the CDR3. The CDR3 reads CASRENNEQFF. The CDR3 DNA follows: TGTGCCAGCAGAGAGAACAATGAGCAGTTCTTC.

This clone was seen only a few times. The chain recombines TRBV7-9 with TRBJ1-2, with 10 bases matching TRBD1. The V segment lost 4 bases and the J segment 4 bases; nucleotides outside the gene matches: 6. The CDR3 sequence is 15 residues long. Germline lookup yields CDR1 SEHNR and CDR2 FQNEAQ (reference sequence). CDR3 region: CASSSGTGDFYGYTF. In DNA form, the CDR3 reads TGTGCCAGCAGCTCCGGGACAGGGGACTTCTATGGCTACACCTTC.

V usage is TRBV2 and J usage is TRBJ1-5; D is unresolved. V gave up 4 bases and J gave up 3 bases, with 10 bases separating them. Germline V gene data show CDR1 as SNHLY and CDR2 as FYNNEI. The CDR3 loop spans 14 amino acids. The CDR3 region is CASSVRQLNQPQHF. CDR3 nucleotide sequence: TGTGCCAGCAGTGTGCGGCAGCTCAATCAGCCCCAGCATTTT.

This clone showed up just a few times. The chain links TRBV2 to TRBJ1-5, with a possible D match to TRBD1 (6 bases). The CDR3 length is 14 residues. The V gene lost 5 bases and the J gene lost 2 bases, with 10 bases spanning the gap. CDR1 is SNHLY, CDR2 FYNNEI, per germline. The CDR3 is CASSPGEGNQPQHF. In nucleotides, the CDR3 is TGTGCCAGCAGTCCAGGGGAAGGCAATCAGCCCCAGCATTTT.

The rearrangement links TRBV4-3 to TRBJ1-2; D unresolved. The CDR3 extends over 15 amino acids. Germline V gene lookup returns CDR1 LGHNA and CDR2 YSLEER. V lost 4 bases to trimming and J lost 4 bases, with 16 bases between them. CDR3 sequence (DNA): TGCGCCAGCAGCCCCCGGGCCGAGGGCGGCTATGGCTACACCTTC. This sequence encodes CASSPRAEGGYGYTF.

Concerning this clone itself: At one end, the junction sequence differs from germline, possibly due to a read error. V gene TRBV5-4 combines with J gene TRBJ2-5; 7 nucleotides align to TRBD1. Germline V gene data show CDR1 as SGHNT and CDR2 as YYREEE (reference sequence). This CDR3 has 13 amino acids. CDR3 region: CVSSAGQVETQYF. CDR3 DNA sequence: TGTGTCAGCTCTGCAGGACAGGTAGAGACCCAGTACTTC.

This clone has just a few counts. The chain links TRBV4-3 to TRBJ2-3; D may be TRBD1 (5 bases). Germline V gives CDR1 LGHNA, CDR2 YSLEER. Trimming took 4 bases from V and 1 from J, leaving 18 bases between them. This CDR3 region has 17 residues. The CDR3 region has the DNA TGCGCCAGCAGCCCAGAACGTGGGGCCTGGGGCACAGATACGCAGTATTTT. Its translation: CASSPERGAWGTDTQYF.

The J gene is TRBJ2-5, the V gene TRBV5-1, with 9 bases fitting TRBD1. CDR1 and CDR2 from the germline V gene are SGHRS and YFSETQ. The CDR3 sequence is 15 residues long. The junction had 3 bases not matched to a gene; V was cut back by 0 bases and J by 3 bases. The CDR3 DNA sequence: TGCGCCAGCAGCTTGGCCGGACAGGGGAAAGAGACCCAGTACTTC. It codes for CASSLAGQGKETQYF.

The genes are TRBV7-9 and TRBJ2-5; D is unresolved. V was shortened by 6 bases and J by 4 bases, with 9 bases between the two germline ends. Per germline, CDR1 SEHNR and CDR2 FQNEAQ (reference sequence). The CDR3 runs 12 residues. In DNA form, the CDR3 reads TGTGCCAGCAGTTCGACTTCAGAGACCCAGTACTTC. Amino acid sequence: CASSSTSETQYF.

The chain uses TRBV6-8 and TRBJ2-3, with 7 bases identical to TRBD1. With V trimmed by 6 bases and J by 2 bases, 11 bases remained unmatched. The CDR3 is 16 residues long. Germline CDR1 MNHGY, CDR2 SAAAGT. The CDR3 protein is CASSEDRNFFTDTQYF. CDR3 bases: TGTGCCAGCAGCGAGGACAGGAACTTCTTCACAGATACGCAGTATTTT.

V is TRBV5-6 and J is TRBJ2-7; 13 bases map to TRBD2. The CDR3 extends over 16 amino acids. The J segment lost 5 bases and the V segment lost 4 bases, leaving 9 bases of the junction unmatched. Germline assignment: CDR1 SGHDT and CDR2 YYEEEE. CDR3 coding DNA: TGTGCCAGCAGCGGTCAGACTAGCGGGGGGCGTCACGAGCAGTACTTC. Translation gives CASSGQTSGGRHEQYF.

This clone was observed a handful of times. The DNA for the CDR3 is TGTGCCAGCAGTCGCCGGACAGGGAACACTGAAGCTTTCTTT. This translates into CASSRRTGNTEAFF. J is TRBJ1-1 and V is TRBV2, with 7 bases aligning to TRBD1. CDR3 length: 14 residues. Per germline, CDR1 SNHLY and CDR2 FYNNEI. J was trimmed by 1 base and V by 5 bases; bases with no gene match: 4. The variable domain in full, completed from reference TRBV2 and TRBJ1-1, reads EPEVTQTPSHQVTQMGQEVILRCVPISNHLYFYWYRQILGQKVEFLVSFYNNEISEKSEIFDDQFSVERPDGSNFTLKIRSTKLEDSAMYFCASSRRTGNTEAFFGQGTRLTVV.

This clone was found a few times. This chain uses TRBV10-3 with TRBJ2-2; D possibly corresponds to TRBD2 (6 bases). Trimming took off 6 bases at V and 5 bases at J, with 13 bases between the two ends. CDR3 size: 14 residues. Germline loops: CDR1 ENHRY, CDR2 SYGVKD. DNA of the CDR3: TGTGCCATCAGCCGGACTACCTCGACCGGGGAGCTGTTTTTT. Translated, it gives CAISRTTSTGELFF.

V and J are TRBV7-2 and TRBJ2-2; TRBD2 agrees at 11 bases. This CDR3 comprises 15 residues. Germline V gene lookup returns CDR1 SGHTA and CDR2 FQGNSA. V lost 3 bases and J lost 7; bases outside the gene matches: 4. This chain's CDR3 is CASSFPGLAVGELFF. The CDR3 nucleotides read TGTGCCAGCAGCTTCCCGGGACTAGCGGTCGGGGAGCTGTTTTTT.

This clone was detected only a few times. The rearrangement links TRBV18 to TRBJ1-2; 7 bases fit TRBD1. J gave up 3 bases and V 2 bases, and 3 bases lay outside the gene matches. The CDR3 extends over 14 amino acids. Germline assignment: CDR1 KGHSH and CDR2 LQKENI. Here the CDR3 DNA reads TGTGCCAGCTCACCAGGAACAGGGGACTATGGCTACACCTTC. Translation gives CASSPGTGDYGYTF.

A few counts support this clone. Within the sample, other DNA sequences also encode this same CDR3. The chain links TRBV5-1 to TRBJ1-2; 8 bases are a match to TRBD1. Germline CDR1 reads SGHRS; CDR2 reads YFSETQ. There are 14 residues in the CDR3. V was clipped by 0 bases and J by 2 bases; unmatched bases: 0. The CDR3 loop is CASSLGQGNYGYTF. In DNA, the CDR3 is TGCGCCAGCAGCTTGGGACAGGGGAACTATGGCTACACCTTC.

This clone was seen more than once but under ten times. The chain uses TRBV18 and TRBJ2-2; D remains ambiguous. The CDR3 consists of 13 residues. Trimming pared 1 base from V and 6 bases from J, leaving 6 bases between. Looked up from germline, CDR1 is KGHSH and CDR2 is LQKENI. Here the CDR3 DNA reads TGTGCCAGCTCACCACAACAGCCCGGGGAGCTGTTTTTT. Translating it yields CASSPQQPGELFF.

In its sample, this clone was seen many times. Distinct nucleotide sequences in the sample also encode this CDR3. The V and J genes are TRBV10-3 and TRBJ2-7, with a weak D call TRBD2 (6 bases). CDR1 ENHRY and CDR2 SYGVKD come from the germline V gene. The CDR3 totals 13 residues. Trimming shortened V by 2 bases and J by 4 bases, and 9 bases separated the two germline ends. CDR3 sequence reads: CAISETGGYEQYF. CDR3 DNA sequence: TGTGCCATCAGTGAGACCGGAGGGTACGAGCAGTACTTC.

This clone was seen a few times. V is TRBV4-3 and J is TRBJ2-7; 7 nucleotides agree with TRBD2. Germline-derived CDR1 and CDR2 are LGHNA and YSLEER. The CDR3 consists of 15 residues. The ends lost 1 base at V and 9 bases at J; junction bases unmatched: 12. The CDR3 DNA follows: TGCGCCAGCAGCCAAGTCGAAGCGGGGCATTTGGGGCAGTACTTC. Protein sequence: CASSQVEAGHLGQYF.

This clone has only a few counts. The chain has TRBV29-1 and TRBJ1-2; D perhaps matches TRBD1 (5 bases). Germline V CDR1 and CDR2: SQVTM, ANQGSEA. Trimming pared 5 bases from V and 8 bases from J, leaving 18 bases between. This CDR3 spans 13 amino acids. The CDR3 DNA reads TGCAGCGTTCTACGGGGGGAAACGGGGGGCTACACCTTC. Protein product: CSVLRGETGGYTF.

The sample holds a few counts of this clone. This chain uses TRBV2 with TRBJ2-7; D unresolved. The germline CDR1 and CDR2 sequences are SNHLY and FYNNEI. Trimming pared 6 bases from V and 7 bases from J, leaving 10 bases between. This CDR3 spans 11 amino acids. The CDR3 here is CASSPRWEQYF. DNA for the CDR3: TGTGCCAGCAGCCCTCGGTGGGAGCAGTACTTC.

In this sample, this clone turned up a few times. The J gene is TRBJ1-5, the V gene TRBV7-2, with 9 bases lining up with TRBD1. The CDR3 sequence is 15 residues long. The germline gives CDR1 SGHTA, CDR2 FQGNSA. V lost 5 bases to trimming and J lost 7 bases; unmatched junction nucleotides: 9. DNA for the CDR3: TGTGCCAGCAGCACCTCGACAGGGGGAGGCCAGCCCCAGCATTTT. Encoded protein: CASSTSTGGGQPQHF. The variable domain in full, completed from reference TRBV7-2 and TRBJ1-5, reads GAGVSQSPSNKVTEKGKDVELRCDPISGHTALYWYRQSLGQGLEFLIYFQGNSAPDKSGLPSDRFSAERTGGSVSTLTIQRTQQEDSAVYLCASSTSTGGGQPQHFGDGTRLSIL.

This clone has ten or more counts. The rearrangement links TRBV29-1 to TRBJ2-3; D remains unclear. V was pared by 4 bases and J by 2 bases, with 4 bases between. Germline-derived CDR1 and CDR2 are SQVTM and ANQGSEA. The CDR3 runs to 11 residues. The chain's CDR3 is CSVGLTDTQYF. CDR3 coding DNA: TGCAGCGTTGGACTCACAGATACGCAGTATTTT.

There are a few counts of this clone. The V and J genes are TRBV19 and TRBJ2-3; 14 nucleotides line up with TRBD2. Germline trimming cut 6 bases from V and 2 bases from J; bases unmatched to any gene: 10. Germline assignment: CDR1 LNHDA and CDR2 SQIVND (reference sequence). CDR3 length: 18 residues. CDR3 sequence (DNA): TGTGCCAGTAGATCACCGGGACTAGCGGGGGTCCACACAGATACGCAGTATTTT. It yields the protein CASRSPGLAGVHTDTQYF. The entire variable domain, with the rest obtained from reference TRBV19 and TRBJ2-3, is as follows: DGGITQSPKYLFRKEGQNVTLSCEQNLNHDAMYWYRQDPGQGLRLIYYSQIVNDFQKGDIAEGYSVSREKKESFPLTVTSAQKNPTAFYLCASRSPGLAGVHTDTQYFGPGTRLTVL.